This T cell receptor beta chain appears in the sequencing data of a study of shared clonotypes between healthy human individuals. Regarding the study as a whole: Depth of sequencing was expected to influence donor clonotype sharing.

Germline V gene sequence: CDR1 MDHEN, CDR2 SYDVKM. The CDR3 runs to 15 residues. The V end lost 7 bases, the J end lost 0 bases, and 13 bases lay between the germline ends. The table came from immunoSEQ multiplex PCR; TCRdb's copy has only in-frame clones and leaves some out. This table holds about 1 million clones, 75% found once. In the case of this clone: What it binds is not known.

Sequenced sample: memory CD4+ T cells sorted from blood. Subset: CD45RA-negative fraction. This chain uses TRBV28 with TRBJ2-1; D is ambiguous. This sequence was found in a man younger than 35 in good health. Here the CDR3 reads CASTREWSSYNEQFF. For the CDR3, the DNA is TGTGCCAGCACCCGAGAGTGGAGCTCCTACAATGAGCAGTTCTTC.